This entry features one T cell receptor (beta chain) sequence. Antigen unknown. Caucasian adults residing in Nashville, Tennessee made up all the donors. The investigators split CD4+ cells into a CD45RA+ naive subset and a CD45RA-negative memory subset. The sample belongs to a study of shared clonotypes between healthy human individuals. Some clones are missing from TCRdb's copy, which holds only in-frame ones; the method was immunoSEQ multiplex PCR. This sample carries some 1 million clones, more than 60% of them seen once, and the ten largest clones take about 1.5%. Germline CDR1 and CDR2: LNHDA and SQIVND (reference sequence). V was clipped by 7 bases and J by 0 bases, with 9 bases between them. CDR3 length equals 13 residues. Points from the study as a whole: Sequencing depth was expected to affect clonotype sharing among donors. When compared with the clonotypes that were shared by all four sorted-subset donors, the non-shared clonotypes turned out to have lower generation probabilities.

Sequencing was carried out using memory CD4+ T cells sorted from blood. Specified subset: CD45RA-negative fraction. The V call is TRBV19, the J call TRBJ1-1; D ambiguous. The sequence came from a man between 18 and 29 years old in good health. CDR3 region: CASKTPMNTEAFF. CDR3 DNA sequence: TGTGCCAGTAAGACACCTATGAACACTGAAGCTTTCTTT.